This T cell receptor beta chain stems from a study of human T cells and chemical hapten exposure. In the study overall: Among samples, TCR yields varied mainly because of small differences in pooled library volume. Study conclusions and caveats: Sensitization with DPC brought no change to TCRs above 1 in 1000 in frequency.

Library preparation tagged each individual cDNA molecule with a unique molecular identifier. In the source study's methods: Sequenced samples showed a median of around 91,000 TCRs each, with counts running from around 24,000 to 710,000. One entry per CDR3 protein results from TCRdb running MiXCR on the 5' RACE reads. None of the V and J calls come from the authors' own analysis; TCRdb made them. Of around 140,000 distinct CDR3 sequences detected, approximately 4% appear once; the ten largest clones hold around 1.4%. This clonotype was picked up a small number of times. Its specificity is not known. Blood, whole and unfractionated, served as the source for total RNA extraction. CDR1 is SGHRS and CDR2 is YFSETQ in the germline V gene. Trimming took off 3 bases at V and 7 bases at J, with 8 bases between the two ends. CDR3 size: 13 residues.

This chain joins TRBV5-1 and TRBJ1-6; D is unclear. This clonotype originated in a female donor in good health. The CDR3: CASSCGRNSPLHF. The CDR3 DNA follows: TGCGCCAGCAGCTGCGGCCGGAATTCACCCCTCCACTTT.